This record covers a single TCR beta chain. What it binds is unknown. The data originate from a study of cytomegalovirus exposure and HLA in healthy donors. In the PCR, 60 Vbeta and 13 Jbeta primers were used. Sequencing was performed with immunoSEQ multiplex PCR; in TCRdb, only in-frame clones are kept and a portion is missing. Here the sample spans about 220,000 clones, roughly 80% being singletons. Overall study findings and caveats: Among the sequence variants, a highly shared cluster was likely an artifact of sequencing. Cytomegalovirus-associated TCR beta chains were listed, numbering over 150. Across donors, presence/absence analyses took sequencing depth to be roughly uniform.

Germline CDR1 reads SGHTA; CDR2 reads FQGNSA. There are 16 residues in the CDR3. The V end was cut by 5 bases, the J end by 6 bases, with 22 bases between. The specimen was PBMCs. This sequence originates from a woman aged 40 to 50 in good health and CMV-seropositive. The V gene is TRBV7-2, the J gene TRBJ1-2, with D unclear. The CDR3 sequence is CASSPRTAHPGHGYTF. CDR3 DNA: TGTGCCAGCAGCCCTCGGACTGCCCACCCCGGTCATGGCTACACCTTC.